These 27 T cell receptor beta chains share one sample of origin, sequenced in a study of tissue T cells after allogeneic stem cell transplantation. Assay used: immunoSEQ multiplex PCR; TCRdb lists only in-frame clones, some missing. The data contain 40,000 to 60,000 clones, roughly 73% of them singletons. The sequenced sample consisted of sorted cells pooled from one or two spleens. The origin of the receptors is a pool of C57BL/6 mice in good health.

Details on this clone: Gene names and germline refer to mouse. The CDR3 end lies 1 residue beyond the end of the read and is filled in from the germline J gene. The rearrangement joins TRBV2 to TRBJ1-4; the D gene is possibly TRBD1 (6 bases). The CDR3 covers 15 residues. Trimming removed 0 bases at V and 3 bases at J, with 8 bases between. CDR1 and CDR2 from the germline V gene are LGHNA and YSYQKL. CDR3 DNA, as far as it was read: TGTGCCAGCAGCCAAGATGGGGGCGCCAACGAAAGATTATTT. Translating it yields CASSQDGGANERLF. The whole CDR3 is CASSQDGGANERLFF.

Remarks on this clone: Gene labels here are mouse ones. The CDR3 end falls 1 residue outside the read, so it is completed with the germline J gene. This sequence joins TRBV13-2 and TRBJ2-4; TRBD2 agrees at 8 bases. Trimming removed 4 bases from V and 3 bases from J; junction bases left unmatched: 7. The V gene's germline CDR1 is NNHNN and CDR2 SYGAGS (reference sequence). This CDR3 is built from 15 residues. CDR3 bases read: TGTGCCAGCGGTAGGCTGGGGGGTGCGCAAAACACCTTGTAC. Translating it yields CASGRLGGAQNTLY. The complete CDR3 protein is CASGRLGGAQNTLYF.

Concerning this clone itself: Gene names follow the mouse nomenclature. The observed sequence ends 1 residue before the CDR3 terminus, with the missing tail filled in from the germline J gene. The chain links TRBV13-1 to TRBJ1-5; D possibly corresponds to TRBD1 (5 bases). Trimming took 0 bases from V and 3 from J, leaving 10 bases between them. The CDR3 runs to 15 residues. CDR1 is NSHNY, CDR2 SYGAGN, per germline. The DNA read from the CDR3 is TGTGCCAGCAGTGATGGGGGGGACCCCAACCAGGCTCCGCTT. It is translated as CASSDGGDPNQAPL. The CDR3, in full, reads CASSDGGDPNQAPLF.

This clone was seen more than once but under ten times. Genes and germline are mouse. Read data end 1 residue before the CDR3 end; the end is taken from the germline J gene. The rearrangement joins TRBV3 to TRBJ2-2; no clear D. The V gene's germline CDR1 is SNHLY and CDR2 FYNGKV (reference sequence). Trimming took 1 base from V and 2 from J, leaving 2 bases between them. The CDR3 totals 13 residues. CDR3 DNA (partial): TGTGCCAGCAGCTTAGGGAACACCGGGCAGCTCTAC. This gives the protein CASSLGNTGQLY. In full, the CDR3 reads CASSLGNTGQLYF.

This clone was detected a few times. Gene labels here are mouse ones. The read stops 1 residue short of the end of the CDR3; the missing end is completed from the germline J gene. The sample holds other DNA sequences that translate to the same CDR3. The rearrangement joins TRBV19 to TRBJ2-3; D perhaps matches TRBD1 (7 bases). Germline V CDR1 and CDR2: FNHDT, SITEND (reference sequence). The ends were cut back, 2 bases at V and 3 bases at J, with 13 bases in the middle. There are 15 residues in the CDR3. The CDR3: CASSIRGRGAETLYF. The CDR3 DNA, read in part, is TGTGCCAGCAGTATTAGGGGGCGCGGGGCAGAAACGCTGTAT.

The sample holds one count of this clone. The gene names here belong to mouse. This CDR3 is CTCSADWADTQYF. Partial CDR3 DNA: TGCACCTGCAGTGCGGACTGGGCCGACACCCAGTAC. This sequence joins TRBV1 and TRBJ2-5, with 8 bases fitting TRBD2. The observed sequence ends 1 residue before the CDR3 terminus, with the missing tail filled in from the germline J gene. V shed 3 bases, J shed 6 bases, and the junction held 2 bases outside the gene matches. Germline V gene data show CDR1 as NSQYPW and CDR2 as LRSPGD (reference sequence). The CDR3 is made up of 13 amino acids.

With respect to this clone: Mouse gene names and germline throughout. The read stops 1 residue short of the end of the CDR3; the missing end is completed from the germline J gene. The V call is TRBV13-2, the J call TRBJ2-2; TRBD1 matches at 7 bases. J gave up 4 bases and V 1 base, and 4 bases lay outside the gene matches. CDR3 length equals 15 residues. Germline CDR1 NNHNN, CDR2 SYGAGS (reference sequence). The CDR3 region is CASGDPGGGTGQLYF. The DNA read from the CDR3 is TGTGCCAGCGGTGATCCAGGGGGAGGCACCGGGCAGCTCTAC.

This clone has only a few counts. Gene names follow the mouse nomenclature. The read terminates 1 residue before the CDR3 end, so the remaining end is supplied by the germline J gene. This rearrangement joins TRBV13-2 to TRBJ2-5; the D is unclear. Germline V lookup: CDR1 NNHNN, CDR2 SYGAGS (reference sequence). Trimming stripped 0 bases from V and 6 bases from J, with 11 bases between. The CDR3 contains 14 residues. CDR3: CASGDAYRRDTQYF. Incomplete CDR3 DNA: TGTGCCAGCGGTGATGCTTACCGGCGGGACACCCAGTAC.

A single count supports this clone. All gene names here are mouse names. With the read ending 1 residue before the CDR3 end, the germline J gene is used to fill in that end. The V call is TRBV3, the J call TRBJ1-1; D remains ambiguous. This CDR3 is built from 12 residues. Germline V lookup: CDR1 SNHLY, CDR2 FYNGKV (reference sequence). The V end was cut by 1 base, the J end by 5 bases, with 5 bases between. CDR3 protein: CASSLGGTEVFF. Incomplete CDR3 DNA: TGTGCCAGCAGCTTAGGGGGAACAGAAGTCTTC.

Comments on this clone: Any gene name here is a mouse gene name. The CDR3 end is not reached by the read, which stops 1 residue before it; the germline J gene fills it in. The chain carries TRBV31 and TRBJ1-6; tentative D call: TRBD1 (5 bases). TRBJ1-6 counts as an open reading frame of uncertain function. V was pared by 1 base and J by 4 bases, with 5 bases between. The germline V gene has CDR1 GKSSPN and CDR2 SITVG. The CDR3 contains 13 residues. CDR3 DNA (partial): TGTGCCTGGAGTCAGGGGTATAATTCGCCCCTCTAC. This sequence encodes CAWSQGYNSPLY. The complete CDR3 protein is CAWSQGYNSPLYF.

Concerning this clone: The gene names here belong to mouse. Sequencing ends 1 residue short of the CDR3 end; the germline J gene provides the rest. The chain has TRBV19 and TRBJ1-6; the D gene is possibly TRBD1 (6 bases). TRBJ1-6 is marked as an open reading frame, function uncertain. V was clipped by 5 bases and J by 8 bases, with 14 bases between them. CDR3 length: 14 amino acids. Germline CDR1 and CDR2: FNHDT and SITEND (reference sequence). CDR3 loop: CASSPGGADSPLYF. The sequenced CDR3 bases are TGTGCCAGCAGCCCCGGGGGGGCGGATTCGCCCCTCTAC.

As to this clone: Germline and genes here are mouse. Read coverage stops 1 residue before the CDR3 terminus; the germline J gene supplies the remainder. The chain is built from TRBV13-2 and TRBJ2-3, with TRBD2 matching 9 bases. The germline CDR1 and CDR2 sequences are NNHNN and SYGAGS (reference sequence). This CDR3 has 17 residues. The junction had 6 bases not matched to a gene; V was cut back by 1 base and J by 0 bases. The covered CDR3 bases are TGTGCCAGCGGTGATACGGGACTGGGCCCTAGTGCAGAAACGCTGTAT. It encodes CASGDTGLGPSAETLY. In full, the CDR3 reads CASGDTGLGPSAETLYF.

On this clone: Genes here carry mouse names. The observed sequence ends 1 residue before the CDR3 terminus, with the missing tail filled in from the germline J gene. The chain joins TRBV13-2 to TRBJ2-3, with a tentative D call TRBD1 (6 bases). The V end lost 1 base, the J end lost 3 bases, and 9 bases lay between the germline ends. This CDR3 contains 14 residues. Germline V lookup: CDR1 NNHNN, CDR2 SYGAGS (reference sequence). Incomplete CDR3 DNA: TGTGCCAGCGGTGATCAGGGGAAAGCAGAAACGCTGTAT. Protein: CASGDQGKAETLY. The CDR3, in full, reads CASGDQGKAETLYF.

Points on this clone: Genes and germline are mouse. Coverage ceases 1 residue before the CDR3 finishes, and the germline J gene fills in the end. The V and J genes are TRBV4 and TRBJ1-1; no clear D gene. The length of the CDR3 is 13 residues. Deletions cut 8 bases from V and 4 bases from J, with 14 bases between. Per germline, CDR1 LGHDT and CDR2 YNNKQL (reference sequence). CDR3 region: CASPLGWSTEVFF. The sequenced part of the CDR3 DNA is TGTGCCAGCCCCCTCGGGTGGAGCACAGAAGTCTTC.

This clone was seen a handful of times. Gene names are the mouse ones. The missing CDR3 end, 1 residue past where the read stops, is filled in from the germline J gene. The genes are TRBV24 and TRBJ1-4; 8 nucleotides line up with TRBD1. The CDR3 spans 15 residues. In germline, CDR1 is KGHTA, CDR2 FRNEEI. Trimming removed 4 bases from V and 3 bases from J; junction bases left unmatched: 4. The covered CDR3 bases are TGTGCCAGCAGTCCCTCAGGGGGCACCAACGAAAGATTATTT. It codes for CASSPSGGTNERLF. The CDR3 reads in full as CASSPSGGTNERLFF.

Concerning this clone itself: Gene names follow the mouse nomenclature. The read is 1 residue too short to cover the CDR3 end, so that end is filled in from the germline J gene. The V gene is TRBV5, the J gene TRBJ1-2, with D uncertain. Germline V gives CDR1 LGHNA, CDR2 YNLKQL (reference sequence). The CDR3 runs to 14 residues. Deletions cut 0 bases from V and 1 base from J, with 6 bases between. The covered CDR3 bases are TGTGCCAGCAGCCAAGATTACAGAAACTCCGACTACACC. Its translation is CASSQDYRNSDYT. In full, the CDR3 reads CASSQDYRNSDYTF.

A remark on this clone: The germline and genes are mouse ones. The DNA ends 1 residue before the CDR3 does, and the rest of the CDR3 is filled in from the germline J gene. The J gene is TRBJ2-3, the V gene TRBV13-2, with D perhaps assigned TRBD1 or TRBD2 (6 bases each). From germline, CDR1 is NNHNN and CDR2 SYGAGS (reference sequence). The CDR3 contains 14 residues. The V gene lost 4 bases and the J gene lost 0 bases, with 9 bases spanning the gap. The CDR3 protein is CASGRGTSAETLYF. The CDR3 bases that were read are TGTGCCAGCGGTAGGGGGACTAGTGCAGAAACGCTGTAT.

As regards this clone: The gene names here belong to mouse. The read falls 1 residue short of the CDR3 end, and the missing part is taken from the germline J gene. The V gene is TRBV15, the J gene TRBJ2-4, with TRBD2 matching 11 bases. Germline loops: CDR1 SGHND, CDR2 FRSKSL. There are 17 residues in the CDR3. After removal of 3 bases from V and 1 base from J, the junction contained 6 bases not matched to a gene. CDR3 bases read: TGTGCCAGCAGTTTGCACTGGGGGGGCGCCGGTCAAAACACCTTGTAC. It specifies CASSLHWGGAGQNTLY. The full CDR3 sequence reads CASSLHWGGAGQNTLYF. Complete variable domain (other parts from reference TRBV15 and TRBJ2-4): DAGVTQTPRHEVAEKGQTIILKCEPVSGHNDLFWYRQTKIQGLELLSYFRSKSLMEDGGAFKDRFKAEMLNSSFSTLKIQPTEPKDSAVYLCASSLHWGGAGQNTLYFGAGTRLSVL.

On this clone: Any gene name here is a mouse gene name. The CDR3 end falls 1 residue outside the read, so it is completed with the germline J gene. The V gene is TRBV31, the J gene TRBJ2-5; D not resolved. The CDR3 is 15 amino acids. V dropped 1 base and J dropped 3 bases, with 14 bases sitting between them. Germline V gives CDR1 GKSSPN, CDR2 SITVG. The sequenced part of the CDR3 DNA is TGTGCCTGGAGTCCCCTGCGGGGAGGGCAAGACACCCAGTAC. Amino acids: CAWSPLRGGQDTQY. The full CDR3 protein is CAWSPLRGGQDTQYF.

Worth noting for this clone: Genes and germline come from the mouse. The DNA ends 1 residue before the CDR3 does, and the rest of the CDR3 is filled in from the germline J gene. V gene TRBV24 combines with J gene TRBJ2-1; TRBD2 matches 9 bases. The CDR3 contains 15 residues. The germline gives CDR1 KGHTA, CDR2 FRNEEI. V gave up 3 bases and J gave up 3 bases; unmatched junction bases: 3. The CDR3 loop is CASSLRLGAYAEQFF. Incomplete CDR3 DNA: TGTGCCAGCAGTCTCCGACTGGGGGCCTATGCTGAGCAGTTC.

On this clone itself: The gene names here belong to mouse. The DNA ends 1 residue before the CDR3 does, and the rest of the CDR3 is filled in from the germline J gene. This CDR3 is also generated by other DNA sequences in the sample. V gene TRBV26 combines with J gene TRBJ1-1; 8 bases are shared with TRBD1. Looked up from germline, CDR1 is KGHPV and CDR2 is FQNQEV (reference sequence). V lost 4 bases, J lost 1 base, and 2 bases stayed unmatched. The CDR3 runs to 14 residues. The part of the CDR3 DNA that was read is TGTGCCAGCAGTCGGGGACAGGCGAACACAGAAGTCTTC. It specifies CASSRGQANTEVF. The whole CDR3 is CASSRGQANTEVFF.

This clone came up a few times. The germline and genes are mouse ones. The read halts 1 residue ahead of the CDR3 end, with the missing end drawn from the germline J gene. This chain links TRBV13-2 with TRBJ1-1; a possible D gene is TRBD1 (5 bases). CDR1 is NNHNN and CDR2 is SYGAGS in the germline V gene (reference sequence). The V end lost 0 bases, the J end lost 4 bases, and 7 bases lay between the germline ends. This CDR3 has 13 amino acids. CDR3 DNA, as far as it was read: TGTGCCAGCGGTGATGTGCAGGGCACAGAAGTCTTC. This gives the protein CASGDVQGTEVF. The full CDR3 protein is CASGDVQGTEVFF.

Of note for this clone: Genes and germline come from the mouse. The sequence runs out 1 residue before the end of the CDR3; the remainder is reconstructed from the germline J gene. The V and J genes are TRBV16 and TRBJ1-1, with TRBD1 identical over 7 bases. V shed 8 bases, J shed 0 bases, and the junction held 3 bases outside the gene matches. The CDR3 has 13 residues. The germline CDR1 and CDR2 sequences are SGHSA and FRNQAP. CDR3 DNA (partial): TGTGCAAGCGCGGGACAGACAAACACAGAAGTCTTC. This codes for CASAGQTNTEVF. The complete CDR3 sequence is CASAGQTNTEVFF.

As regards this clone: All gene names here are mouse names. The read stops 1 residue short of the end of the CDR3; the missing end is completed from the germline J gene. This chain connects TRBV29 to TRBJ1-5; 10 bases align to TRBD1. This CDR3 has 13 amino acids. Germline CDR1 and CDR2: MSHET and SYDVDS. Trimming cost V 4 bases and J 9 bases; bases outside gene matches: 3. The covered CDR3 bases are TGTGCTAGCAGTTCGGGACAGGGGAGGGCTCCGCTT. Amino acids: CASSSGQGRAPL. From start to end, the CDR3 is CASSSGQGRAPLF. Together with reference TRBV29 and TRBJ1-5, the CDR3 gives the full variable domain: DMKVTQMPRYLIKRMGENVLLECGQDMSHETMYWYRQDPGLGLQLIYISYDVDSNSEGDIPKGYRVSRKKREHFSLILDSAKTNQTSVYFCASSSGQGRAPLFGEGTRLSVL.

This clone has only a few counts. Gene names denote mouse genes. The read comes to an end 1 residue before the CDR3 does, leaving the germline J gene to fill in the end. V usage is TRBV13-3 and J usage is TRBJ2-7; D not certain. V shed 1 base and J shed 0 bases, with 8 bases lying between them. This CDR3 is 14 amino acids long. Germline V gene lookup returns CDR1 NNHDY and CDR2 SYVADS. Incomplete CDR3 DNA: TGTGCCAGCAGTGATCGGAGGAGCTCCTATGAACAGTAC. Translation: CASSDRRSSYEQY. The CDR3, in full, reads CASSDRRSSYEQYF.

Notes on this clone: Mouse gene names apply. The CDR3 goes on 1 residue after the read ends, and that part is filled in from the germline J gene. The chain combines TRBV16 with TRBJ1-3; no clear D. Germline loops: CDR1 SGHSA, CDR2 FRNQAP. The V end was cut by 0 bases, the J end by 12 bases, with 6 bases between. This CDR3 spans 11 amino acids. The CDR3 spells CASSLEGRLYF. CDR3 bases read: TGTGCAAGCAGCTTAGAGGGGAGGCTCTAT.

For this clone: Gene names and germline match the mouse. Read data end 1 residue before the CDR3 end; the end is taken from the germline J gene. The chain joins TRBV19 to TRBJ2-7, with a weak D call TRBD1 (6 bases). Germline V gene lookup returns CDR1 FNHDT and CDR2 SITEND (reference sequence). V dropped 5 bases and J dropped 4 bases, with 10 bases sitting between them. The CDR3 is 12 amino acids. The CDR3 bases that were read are TGTGCCAGCAGGCCGGGACAATATGAACAGTAC. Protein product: CASRPGQYEQY. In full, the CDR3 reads CASRPGQYEQYF.